The 20 T cell receptor beta chains below all came from one sample that was sequenced in a study of blood T cell repertoires in COVID-19. Profiling relied on immunoSEQ multiplex PCR, and the TCRdb table lists in-frame clones only, not all of them. The table records 300,000 to 350,000 clones, 80% to 90% of them present only once. Source material: PBMCs or T cells enriched from blood (not recorded which). The receptor source for this set is a young man who had recovered from COVID-19.

This clone was detected only a few times. The V and J genes are TRBV18 and TRBJ1-4, with TRBD1 identical over 8 bases. Unmatched junction bases numbered 5, after V lost 3 bases and J lost 8 bases. The CDR3 has 14 amino acids. Germline V gene lookup returns CDR1 KGHSH and CDR2 LQKENI. The CDR3 DNA sequence: TGTGCCAGCTCACCGACAGGGGCCGGGGAAAAACTGTTTTTT. This sequence encodes CASSPTGAGEKLFF.

V is TRBV2 and J is TRBJ1-1; 7 bases are shared with TRBD1. Germline assignment: CDR1 SNHLY and CDR2 FYNNEI. The V and J ends lost 3 bases and 4 bases, in that order; junction bases with no gene match: 29. The CDR3 contains 22 residues. CDR3 bases: TGTGCCAGCAGTGATTTTAATAAGGCGGAGGAGGGGGCTGGGCAGTGGAGCACTGAAGCTTTCTTT. It is translated as CASSDFNKAEEGAGQWSTEAFF.

This clone was recorded only once. The gene calls are TRBV2 and TRBJ1-2, with 7 bases that match TRBD1. V lost 8 bases to trimming and J lost 1 base; unmatched junction nucleotides: 7. The CDR3 is 14 residues long. Per germline, CDR1 SNHLY and CDR2 FYNNEI. Written as DNA, the CDR3 is TGTGCCAGCCGGAAGACAGGGAATAACTATGGCTACACCTTC. Its translation is CASRKTGNNYGYTF.

There are a few counts of this clone. CDR3 amino acids: CASSVAPSTDTQYF. The CDR3 coding sequence is TGTGCCAGCAGTGTAGCTCCTAGCACAGATACGCAGTATTTT. The rearrangement links TRBV6-2 or TRBV6-3 to TRBJ2-3; no definite D call. Trimming left V 5 bases short and J 0 bases short, with 9 bases between. Germline V gene lookup returns CDR1 MNHEY and CDR2 SVGEGT. The CDR3 length is 14 residues.

This sequence joins TRBV9 and TRBJ1-6; TRBD1 might be the D (5 bases). Germline CDR1 is SGDLS and CDR2 is YYNGEE. V gave up 2 bases and J gave up 5 bases, with 5 bases separating them. This CDR3 is 13 amino acids long. This CDR3 reads CASSVDNNSPLHF. DNA for the CDR3: TGTGCCAGCAGCGTGGACAATAATTCACCCCTCCACTTT.

The CDR3 DNA reads TGCAGCGTTGACGGACAGGTGGACACTGAAGCTTTCTTT. Amino acids: CSVDGQVDTEAFF. The chain uses TRBV29-1 and TRBJ1-1; 7 bases agree with TRBD1. Germline trimming cut 3 bases from V and 3 bases from J; bases unmatched to any gene: 4. Germline loops: CDR1 SQVTM, CDR2 ANQGSEA. The CDR3 loop spans 13 amino acids.

V and J are TRBV5-1 and TRBJ1-2; D unresolved. The V gene's germline CDR1 is SGHRS and CDR2 YFSETQ. The V gene lost 4 bases and the J gene lost 7 bases, with 14 bases spanning the gap. The CDR3 extends over 13 amino acids. CDR3: CASSPAGLPGYTF. CDR3 sequence (DNA): TGCGCCAGCAGCCCCGCAGGCCTCCCTGGCTACACCTTC.

The chain combines TRBV7-9 with TRBJ1-4, with TRBD1 identical over 7 bases. With 5 bases clipped from V and 4 bases from J, the junction kept 4 bases outside the gene matches. This CDR3 has 14 amino acids. Germline CDR1 SEHNR, CDR2 FQNEAQ (reference sequence). CDR3 sequence (DNA): TGTGCCAGCAGCCGAGGGACAGTTAATGAAAAACTGTTTTTT. Its protein product is CASSRGTVNEKLFF.

The chain recombines TRBV5-1 with TRBJ1-1, with D possibly being TRBD1 (6 bases). There are 15 residues in the CDR3. The germline V and J ends were trimmed by 0 bases and 3 bases, with 12 bases remaining between them. The germline V gene has CDR1 SGHRS and CDR2 YFSETQ. In nucleotides, the CDR3 is TGCGCCAGCAGCTTGGGTGCAGGGGTGCACACTGAAGCTTTCTTT. Translation gives CASSLGAGVHTEAFF.

V gene TRBV6-5 combines with J gene TRBJ1-1; TRBD1 might be the D (5 bases). CDR1 MNHEY and CDR2 SVGAGI come from the germline V gene. The CDR3 runs 14 residues. The germline V and J ends were trimmed by 0 bases and 4 bases, with 9 bases remaining between them. CDR3 amino acids: CASSYSGDFTEAFF. CDR3 DNA sequence: TGTGCCAGCAGTTACTCAGGGGACTTCACTGAAGCTTTCTTT.

The rearrangement links TRBV5-6 to TRBJ2-3; D is ambiguous. This CDR3 is built from 14 residues. The V and J ends lost 0 bases and 2 bases respectively, with 7 bases between them. CDR1 is SGHDT, CDR2 YYEEEE, per germline. The DNA for the CDR3 is TGTGCCAGCAGCTTGGGGGCCCACACAGATACGCAGTATTTT. It encodes CASSLGAHTDTQYF. The whole variable domain, remainder taken from reference TRBV5-6 and TRBJ2-3, is DAGVTQSPTHLIKTRGQQVTLRCSPKSGHDTVSWYQQALGQGPQFIFQYYEEEERQRGNFPDRFSGHQFPNYSSELNVNALLLGDSALYLCASSLGAHTDTQYFGPGTRLTVL.

V usage is TRBV3-1 (or the pseudogene TRBV3-2) and J usage is TRBJ2-7, with 10 bases lining up with TRBD1. Germline V gene lookup returns CDR1 LGHDT and CDR2 YNNKEL (reference sequence). V lost 4 bases, J lost 4 bases, and 1 base stayed unmatched. The CDR3 is 13 residues long. The CDR3 DNA is TGTGCCAGCAGCCGGACAGGGGGATACGAGCAGTACTTC. Its translation is CASSRTGGYEQYF.

This chain connects TRBV6-5 to TRBJ1-2, with D tentatively TRBD1 (6 bases). The CDR3 spans 13 residues. Germline CDR1 is MNHEY and CDR2 is SVGAGI. Trimming cost V 4 bases and J 8 bases, with 14 bases left between them. The CDR3 sequence: CASSSVQGRGYTF. In DNA form, the CDR3 reads TGTGCCAGCAGTTCCGTACAGGGTCGAGGCTACACCTTC.

The chain combines TRBV25-1 with TRBJ1-3; TRBD1 agrees at 9 bases. Trimming cost V 3 bases and J 8 bases; bases outside gene matches: 8. This CDR3 region has 15 residues. The V gene's germline CDR1 is MGHDK and CDR2 SYGVNS. The CDR3 nucleotides read TGTGCCAGCAGTGATCCCCGGACAGGGGCGCACACCATATATTTT. Residues: CASSDPRTGAHTIYF. The variable domain in full, with the rest retrieved from reference TRBV25-1 and TRBJ1-3, is EADIYQTPRYLVIGTGKKITLECSQTMGHDKMYWYQQDPGMELHLIHYSYGVNSTEKGDLSSESTVSRIRTEHFPLTLESARPSHTSQYLCASSDPRTGAHTIYFGEGSWLTVV.

The V gene is TRBV29-1, the J gene TRBJ1-1, with a tentative D call TRBD1 (5 bases). In germline, CDR1 is SQVTM, CDR2 ANQGSEA. The V end was cut by 6 bases, the J end by 0 bases, with 11 bases between. The CDR3 consists of 13 residues. The CDR3 DNA reads as TGCAGCGTCACGACAGAGATGAACACTGAAGCTTTCTTT. Its protein is CSVTTEMNTEAFF.

The chain combines TRBV4-1 with TRBJ2-1; unclear D gene. V was pared by 1 base and J by 5 bases, with 15 bases between. The CDR3 has 16 residues. In germline, CDR1 is MGHRA, CDR2 YSYEKL. CDR3 residues: CASSQANTELHNEQFF. CDR3 sequence (DNA): TGCGCCAGCAGCCAAGCTAACACAGAACTCCACAATGAGCAGTTCTTC.

The sample holds one count of this clone. The chain couples TRBV12-3 or TRBV12-4 to TRBJ1-1; possibly TRBD1 for D (5 bases). V lost 6 bases and J 10 bases, leaving 18 bases between the germline ends. CDR3 length: 13 amino acids. The chain's CDR3 is CASSTSSDRRAFF. CDR3 coding DNA: TGTGCCAGCAGCACCTCCTCAGACAGAAGAGCTTTCTTT.

The genes are TRBV5-1 and TRBJ2-1; D remains unclear. The CDR3 is made up of 12 amino acids. V was cut by 4 bases and J by 6 bases, with 8 bases left in between. Germline V gives CDR1 SGHRS, CDR2 YFSETQ. The CDR3 spells CASSPYPNEQFF. CDR3 nucleotides: TGCGCCAGCAGCCCCTATCCCAATGAGCAGTTCTTC. The full variable domain, its missing parts supplied by reference TRBV5-1 and TRBJ2-1, is KAGVTQTPRYLIKTRGQQVTLSCSPISGHRSVSWYQQTPGQGLQFLFEYFSETQRNKGNFPGRFSGRQFSNSRSEMNVSTLELGDSALYLCASSPYPNEQFFGPGTRLTVL.

This rearrangement joins TRBV4-3 to TRBJ1-2; TRBD1 agrees at 9 bases. From germline, CDR1 is LGHNA and CDR2 YSLEER. There are 16 residues in the CDR3. The J segment lost 1 base and the V segment lost 2 bases, leaving 5 bases of the junction unmatched. CDR3 nucleotide sequence: TGCGCCAGCAGCCAAACCCGGACAGGGGATAACTATGGCTACACCTTC. Translating gives CASSQTRTGDNYGYTF.

The genes are TRBV6-5 and TRBJ1-2; no firm D call. The CDR3 spans 11 residues. The germline V and J ends were trimmed by 8 bases and 8 bases, with 12 bases remaining between them. Germline V gene data show CDR1 as MNHEY and CDR2 as SVGAGI. For the CDR3, the DNA is TGTGCCAGCTTCGAGGCTAGAGGCTACACCTTC. Encoded protein: CASFEARGYTF.